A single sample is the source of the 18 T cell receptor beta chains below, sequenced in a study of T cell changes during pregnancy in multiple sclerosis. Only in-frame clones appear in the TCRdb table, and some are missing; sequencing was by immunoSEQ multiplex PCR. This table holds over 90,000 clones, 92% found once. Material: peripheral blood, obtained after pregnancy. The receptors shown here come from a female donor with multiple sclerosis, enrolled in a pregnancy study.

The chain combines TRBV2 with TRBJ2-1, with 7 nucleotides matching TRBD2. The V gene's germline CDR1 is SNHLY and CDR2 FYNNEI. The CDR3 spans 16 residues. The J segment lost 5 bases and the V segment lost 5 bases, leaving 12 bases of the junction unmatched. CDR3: CASSYGGSITHNEQFF. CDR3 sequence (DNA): TGTGCCAGCAGTTATGGCGGGAGTATCACCCACAATGAGCAGTTCTTC.

For the CDR3, the DNA is TGTGCCAGCAGCGTAGGCGGGGCAGGCTATGGCTACACCTTC. This codes for CASSVGGAGYGYTF. This chain joins TRBV9 and TRBJ1-2; possible D gene TRBD1, 5 bases. Germline lookup yields CDR1 SGDLS and CDR2 YYNGEE. The CDR3 spans 14 residues. Between the trimmed V and J ends, which lost 0 bases and 4 bases, there was a span of 10 bases.

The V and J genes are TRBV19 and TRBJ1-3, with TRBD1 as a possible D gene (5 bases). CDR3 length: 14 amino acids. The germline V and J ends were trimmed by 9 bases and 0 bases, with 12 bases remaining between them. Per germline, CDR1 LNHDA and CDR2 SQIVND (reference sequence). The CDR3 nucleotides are TGTGCCAGCCAGACAGCGATCTCTGGAAACACCATATATTTT. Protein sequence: CASQTAISGNTIYF.

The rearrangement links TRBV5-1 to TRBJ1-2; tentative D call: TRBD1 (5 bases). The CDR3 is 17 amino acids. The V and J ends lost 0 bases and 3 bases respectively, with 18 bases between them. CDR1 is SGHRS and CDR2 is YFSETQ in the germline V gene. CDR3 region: CASSLDLGGGPYYGYTF. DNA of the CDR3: TGCGCCAGCAGCTTGGATTTGGGGGGAGGCCCATACTATGGCTACACCTTC.

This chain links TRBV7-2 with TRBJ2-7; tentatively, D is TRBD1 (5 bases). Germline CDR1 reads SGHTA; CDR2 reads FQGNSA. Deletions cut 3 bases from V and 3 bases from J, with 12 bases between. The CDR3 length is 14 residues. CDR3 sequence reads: CASSFRVENYEQYF. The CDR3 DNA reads TGTGCCAGCAGCTTCAGGGTTGAAAACTACGAGCAGTACTTC.

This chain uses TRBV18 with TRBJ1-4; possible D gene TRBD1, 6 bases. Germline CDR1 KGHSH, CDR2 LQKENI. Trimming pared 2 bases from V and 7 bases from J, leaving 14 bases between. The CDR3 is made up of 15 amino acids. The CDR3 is CASSPGGGPGEKLFF. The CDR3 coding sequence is TGTGCCAGCTCACCAGGGGGCGGCCCGGGTGAAAAACTGTTTTTT.

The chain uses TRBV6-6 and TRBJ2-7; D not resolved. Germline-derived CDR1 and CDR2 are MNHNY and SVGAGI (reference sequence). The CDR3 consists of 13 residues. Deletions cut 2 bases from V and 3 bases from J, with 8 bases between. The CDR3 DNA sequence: TGTGCCAGCAGTTACGAACAGAGCTACGAGCAGTACTTC. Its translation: CASSYEQSYEQYF.

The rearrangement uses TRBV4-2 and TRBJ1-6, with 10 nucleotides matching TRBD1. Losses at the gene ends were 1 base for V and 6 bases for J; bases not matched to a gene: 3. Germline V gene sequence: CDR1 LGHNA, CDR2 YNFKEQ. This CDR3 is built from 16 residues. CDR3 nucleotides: TGTGCCAGCAGCCAAGGACAGGGGGCTAGTAATTCACCCCTCCACTTT. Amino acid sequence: CASSQGQGASNSPLHF.

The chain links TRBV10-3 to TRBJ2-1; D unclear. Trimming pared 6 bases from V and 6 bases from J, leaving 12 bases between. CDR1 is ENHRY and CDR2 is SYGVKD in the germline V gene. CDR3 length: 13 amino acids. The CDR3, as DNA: TGTGCCATCAGGGGCTTAAATTCCAATGAGCAGTTCTTC. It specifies CAIRGLNSNEQFF.

The CDR3, as DNA: TGTGCCAGCAGCGCACCGGGACAGGGTTCACCCCTCCACTTT. It translates to CASSAPGQGSPLHF. This chain links TRBV7-9 with TRBJ1-6; 9 bases line up with TRBD1. CDR3 length: 14 amino acids. Germline V gene lookup returns CDR1 SEHNR and CDR2 FQNEAQ (reference sequence). Trimming at V came to 5 bases and at J to 9 bases, leaving 5 bases not matched to a gene.

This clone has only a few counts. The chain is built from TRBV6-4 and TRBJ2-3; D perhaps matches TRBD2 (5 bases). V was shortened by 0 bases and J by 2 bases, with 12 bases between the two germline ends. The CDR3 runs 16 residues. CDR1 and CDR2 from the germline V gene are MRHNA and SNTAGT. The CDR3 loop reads CASSDSAGANTDTQYF. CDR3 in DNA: TGTGCCAGCAGTGACTCGGCGGGCGCGAACACAGATACGCAGTATTTT.

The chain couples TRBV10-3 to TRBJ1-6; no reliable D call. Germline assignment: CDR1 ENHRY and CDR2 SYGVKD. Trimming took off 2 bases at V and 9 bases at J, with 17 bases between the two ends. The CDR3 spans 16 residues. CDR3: CAISEQEAGKGSPLHF. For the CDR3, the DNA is TGTGCCATCAGTGAGCAAGAGGCGGGGAAGGGTTCACCCCTCCACTTT.

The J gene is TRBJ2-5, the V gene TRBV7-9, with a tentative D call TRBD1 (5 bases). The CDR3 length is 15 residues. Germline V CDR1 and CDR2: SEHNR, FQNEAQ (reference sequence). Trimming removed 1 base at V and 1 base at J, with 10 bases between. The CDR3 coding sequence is TGTGCCAGCAGCTTAGGGGGCTCGATCCAAGAGACCCAGTACTTC. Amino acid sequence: CASSLGGSIQETQYF.

The CDR3 reads CSVYPQGAGANVLTF. The CDR3 nucleotides read TGCAGCGTTTATCCACAGGGAGCTGGGGCCAACGTCCTGACTTTC. The chain is built from TRBV29-1 and TRBJ2-6; D might be TRBD1 (6 bases). In germline, CDR1 is SQVTM, CDR2 ANQGSEA. CDR3 length: 15 residues. Trimming shortened V by 5 bases and J by 2 bases, and 13 bases separated the two germline ends.

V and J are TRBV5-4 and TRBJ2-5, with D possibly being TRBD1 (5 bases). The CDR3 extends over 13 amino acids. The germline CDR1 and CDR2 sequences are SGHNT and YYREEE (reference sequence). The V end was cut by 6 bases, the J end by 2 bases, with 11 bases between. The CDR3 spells CASTLPGQETQYF. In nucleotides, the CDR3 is TGTGCCAGCACCCTCCCAGGGCAAGAGACCCAGTACTTC.

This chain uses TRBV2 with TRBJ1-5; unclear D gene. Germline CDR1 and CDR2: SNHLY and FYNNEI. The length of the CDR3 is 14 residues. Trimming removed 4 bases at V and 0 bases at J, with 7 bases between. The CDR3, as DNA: TGTGCCAGCAGTGGAGGATATAGCAATCAGCCCCAGCATTTT. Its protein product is CASSGGYSNQPQHF.

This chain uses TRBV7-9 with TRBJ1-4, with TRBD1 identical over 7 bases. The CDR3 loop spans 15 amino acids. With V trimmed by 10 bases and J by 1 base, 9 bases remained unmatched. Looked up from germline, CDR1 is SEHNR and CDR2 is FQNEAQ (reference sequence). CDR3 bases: TGTGCCACCGTACAACAGGGGAGAACTAATGAAAAACTGTTTTTT. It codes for CATVQQGRTNEKLFF.

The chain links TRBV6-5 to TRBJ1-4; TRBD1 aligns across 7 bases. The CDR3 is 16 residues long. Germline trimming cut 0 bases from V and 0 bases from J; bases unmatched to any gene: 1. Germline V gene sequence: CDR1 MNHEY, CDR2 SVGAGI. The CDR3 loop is CASSYSGTATNEKLFF. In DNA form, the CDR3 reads TGTGCCAGCAGTTACTCCGGGACAGCAACTAATGAAAAACTGTTTTTT.